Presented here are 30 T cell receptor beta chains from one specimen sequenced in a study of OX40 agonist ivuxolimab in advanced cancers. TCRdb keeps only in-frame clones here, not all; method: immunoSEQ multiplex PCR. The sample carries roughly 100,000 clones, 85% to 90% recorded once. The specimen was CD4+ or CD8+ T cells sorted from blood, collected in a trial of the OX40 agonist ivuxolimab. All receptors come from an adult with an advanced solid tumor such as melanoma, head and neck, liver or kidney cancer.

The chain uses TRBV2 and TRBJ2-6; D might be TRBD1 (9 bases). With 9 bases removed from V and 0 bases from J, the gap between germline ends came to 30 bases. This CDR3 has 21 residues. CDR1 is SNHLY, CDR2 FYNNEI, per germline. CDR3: CASRRTGEKRGQTSGANVLTF. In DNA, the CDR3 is TGTGCCAGTAGGAGGACAGGGGAAAAGCGGGGGCAAACCTCTGGGGCCAACGTCCTGACTTTC.

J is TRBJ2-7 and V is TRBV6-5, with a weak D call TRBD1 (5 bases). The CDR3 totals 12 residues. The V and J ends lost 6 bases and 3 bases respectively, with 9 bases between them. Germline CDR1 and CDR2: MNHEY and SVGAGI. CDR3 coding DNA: TGTGCCAGCAGGAAAGGGGACTACGAGCAGTACTTC. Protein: CASRKGDYEQYF.

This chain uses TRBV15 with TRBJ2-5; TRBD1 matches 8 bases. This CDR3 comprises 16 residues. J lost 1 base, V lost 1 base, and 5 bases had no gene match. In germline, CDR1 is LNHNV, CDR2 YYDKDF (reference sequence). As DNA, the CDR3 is TGTGCCACCAGCAGAGTTGGACAGGGCCCCCAAGAGACCCAGTACTTC. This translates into CATSRVGQGPQETQYF.

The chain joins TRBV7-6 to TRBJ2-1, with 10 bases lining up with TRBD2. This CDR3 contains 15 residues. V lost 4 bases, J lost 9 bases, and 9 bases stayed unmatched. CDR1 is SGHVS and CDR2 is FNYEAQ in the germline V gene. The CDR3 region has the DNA TGTGCCAGCAGCTCAACCGGGACTAGCGACGGTGAGCAGTTCTTC. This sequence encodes CASSSTGTSDGEQFF. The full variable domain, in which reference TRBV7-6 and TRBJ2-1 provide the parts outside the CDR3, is GAGVSQSPRYKVTKRGQDVALRCDPISGHVSLYWYRQALGQGPEFLTYFNYEAQQDKSGLPNDRFSAERPEGSISTLTIQRTEQRDSAMYRCASSSTGTSDGEQFFGPGTRLTVL.

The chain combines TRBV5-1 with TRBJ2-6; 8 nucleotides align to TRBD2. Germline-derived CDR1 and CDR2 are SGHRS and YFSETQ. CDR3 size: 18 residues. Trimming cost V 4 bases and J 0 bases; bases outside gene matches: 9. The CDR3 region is CASSPGGTTPSGANVLTF. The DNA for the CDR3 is TGCGCCAGCAGCCCGGGGGGGACAACTCCCTCTGGGGCCAACGTCCTGACTTTC.

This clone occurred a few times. The CDR3 loop reads CASSPTGSTGNTIYF. CDR3 DNA: TGTGCCAGCAGCCCTACCGGGAGTACCGGAAACACCATATATTTT. The chain joins TRBV9 to TRBJ1-3; D gene ambiguous. The CDR3 extends over 15 amino acids. Trimming cost V 4 bases and J 4 bases, with 15 bases left between them. Per the germline V gene, CDR1 is SGDLS and CDR2 is YYNGEE.

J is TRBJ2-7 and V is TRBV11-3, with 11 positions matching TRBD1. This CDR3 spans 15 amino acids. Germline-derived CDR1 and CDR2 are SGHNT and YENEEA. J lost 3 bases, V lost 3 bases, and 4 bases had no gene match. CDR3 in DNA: TGTGCCAGCAGCTTGATGGGACAGGGGGACTACGAGCAGTACTTC. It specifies CASSLMGQGDYEQYF. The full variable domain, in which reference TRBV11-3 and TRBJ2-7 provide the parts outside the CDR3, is EAGVVQSPRYKIIEKKQPVAFWCNPISGHNTLYWYLQNLGQGPELLIRYENEEAVDDSQLPKDRFSAERLKGVDSTLKIQPAELGDSAVYLCASSLMGQGDYEQYFGPGTRLTVT.

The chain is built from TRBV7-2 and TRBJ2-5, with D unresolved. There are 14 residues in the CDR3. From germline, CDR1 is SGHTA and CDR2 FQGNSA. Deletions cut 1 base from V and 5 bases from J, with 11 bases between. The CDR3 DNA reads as TGTGCCAGCAGCTTAGGGAGCCTGAGGGAGACCCAGTACTTC. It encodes CASSLGSLRETQYF.

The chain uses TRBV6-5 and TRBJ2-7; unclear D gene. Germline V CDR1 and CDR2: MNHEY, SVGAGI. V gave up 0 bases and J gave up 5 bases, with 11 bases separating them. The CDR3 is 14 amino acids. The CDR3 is CASSYSRRGDEQYF. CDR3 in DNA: TGTGCCAGCAGTTACTCGAGGCGTGGGGACGAGCAGTACTTC.

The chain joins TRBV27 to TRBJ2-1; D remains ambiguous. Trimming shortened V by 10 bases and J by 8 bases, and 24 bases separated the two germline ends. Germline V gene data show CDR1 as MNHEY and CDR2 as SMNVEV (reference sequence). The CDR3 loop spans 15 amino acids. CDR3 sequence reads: CATSLRPSRGDEQFF. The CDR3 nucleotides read TGTGCCACCTCCCTGAGGCCCTCCCGTGGGGATGAGCAGTTCTTC.

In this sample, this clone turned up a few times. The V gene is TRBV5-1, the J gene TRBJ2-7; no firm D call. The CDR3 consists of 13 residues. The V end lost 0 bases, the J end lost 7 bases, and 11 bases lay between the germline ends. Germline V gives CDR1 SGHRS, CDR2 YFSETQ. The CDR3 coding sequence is TGCGCCAGCAGCTTGGAATGGGCCGGAGAGCAGTACTTC. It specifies CASSLEWAGEQYF.

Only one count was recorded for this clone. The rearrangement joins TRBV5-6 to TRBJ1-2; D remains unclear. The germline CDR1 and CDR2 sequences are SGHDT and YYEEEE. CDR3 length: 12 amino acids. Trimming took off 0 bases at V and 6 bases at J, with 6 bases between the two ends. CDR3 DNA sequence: TGTGCCAGCAGCTTGGACGGGGATGGCTACACCTTC. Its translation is CASSLDGDGYTF.

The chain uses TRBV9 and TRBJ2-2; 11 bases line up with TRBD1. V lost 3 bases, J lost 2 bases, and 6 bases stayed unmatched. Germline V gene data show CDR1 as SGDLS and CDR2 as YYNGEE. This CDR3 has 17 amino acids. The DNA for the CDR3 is TGTGCCAGCAGCGGGAGGACAGGGGGCAAAAACACCGGGGAGCTGTTTTTT. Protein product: CASSGRTGGKNTGELFF.

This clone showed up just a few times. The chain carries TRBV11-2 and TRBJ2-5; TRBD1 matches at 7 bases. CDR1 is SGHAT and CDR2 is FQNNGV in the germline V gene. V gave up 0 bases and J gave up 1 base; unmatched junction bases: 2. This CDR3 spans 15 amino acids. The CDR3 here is CASSLEGQSQETQYF. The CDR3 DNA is TGTGCCAGCAGCTTAGAGGGACAGTCCCAAGAGACCCAGTACTTC.

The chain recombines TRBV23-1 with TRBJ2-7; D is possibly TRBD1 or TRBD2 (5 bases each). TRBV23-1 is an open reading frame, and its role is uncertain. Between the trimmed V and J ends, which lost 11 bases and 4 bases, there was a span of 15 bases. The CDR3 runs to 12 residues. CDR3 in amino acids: CAPGGFGYEQYF. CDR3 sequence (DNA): TGCGCCCCTGGGGGATTCGGGTACGAGCAGTACTTC.

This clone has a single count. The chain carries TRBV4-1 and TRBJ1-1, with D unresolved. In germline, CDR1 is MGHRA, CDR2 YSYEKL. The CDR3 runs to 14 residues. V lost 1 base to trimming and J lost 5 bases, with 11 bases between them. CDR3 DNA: TGCGCCAGCAGCCAAGGTGGAAGGCGGACTGAAGCTTTCTTT. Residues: CASSQGGRRTEAFF.

The CDR3 DNA follows: TGTGCCAGCAGCCTTGGGACTAGCGGGGGACAAGAGACCCAGTACTTC. It yields the protein CASSLGTSGGQETQYF. This sequence joins TRBV7-2 and TRBJ2-5; TRBD2 matches 14 bases. The CDR3 has 16 amino acids. V trimming: 5 bases; J trimming: 2 bases; junction bases outside the gene matches: 4. Germline values: CDR1 SGHTA, CDR2 FQGNSA.

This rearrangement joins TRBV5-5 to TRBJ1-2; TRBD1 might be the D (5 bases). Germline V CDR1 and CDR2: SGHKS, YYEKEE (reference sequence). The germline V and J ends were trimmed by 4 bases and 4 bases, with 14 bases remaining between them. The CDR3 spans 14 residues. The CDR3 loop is CASSRTRESYGYTF. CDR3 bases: TGTGCCAGCAGCCGGACCAGGGAGAGCTATGGCTACACCTTC.

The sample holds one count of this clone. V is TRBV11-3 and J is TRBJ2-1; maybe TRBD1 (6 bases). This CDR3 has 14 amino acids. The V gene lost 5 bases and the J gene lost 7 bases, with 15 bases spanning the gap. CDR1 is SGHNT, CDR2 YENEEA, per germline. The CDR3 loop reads CASSVGLQGNEQFF. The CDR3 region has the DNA TGTGCCAGCAGCGTAGGTCTGCAGGGGAATGAGCAGTTCTTC.

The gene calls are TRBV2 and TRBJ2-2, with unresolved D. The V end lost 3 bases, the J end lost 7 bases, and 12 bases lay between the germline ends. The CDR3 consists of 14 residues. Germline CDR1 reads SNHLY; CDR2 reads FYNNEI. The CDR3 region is CASSDRRRNGELFF. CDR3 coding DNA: TGTGCCAGCAGTGATCGTAGGCGGAACGGGGAGCTGTTTTTT. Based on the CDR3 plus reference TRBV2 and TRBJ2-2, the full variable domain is EPEVTQTPSHQVTQMGQEVILRCVPISNHLYFYWYRQILGQKVEFLVSFYNNEISEKSEIFDDQFSVERPDGSNFTLKIRSTKLEDSAMYFCASSDRRRNGELFFGEGSRLTVL.

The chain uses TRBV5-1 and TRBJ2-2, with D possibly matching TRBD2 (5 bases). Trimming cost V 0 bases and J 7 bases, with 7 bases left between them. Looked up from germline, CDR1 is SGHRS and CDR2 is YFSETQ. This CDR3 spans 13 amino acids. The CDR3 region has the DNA TGCGCCAGCAGCTTGGACGGGGACGGGGAGCTGTTTTTT. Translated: CASSLDGDGELFF.

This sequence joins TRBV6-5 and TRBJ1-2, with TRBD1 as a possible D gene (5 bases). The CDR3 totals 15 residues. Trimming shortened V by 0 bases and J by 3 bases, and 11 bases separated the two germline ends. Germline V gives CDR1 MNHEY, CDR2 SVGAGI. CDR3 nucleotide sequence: TGTGCCAGCAGTTACTCCCCGACAGCCGACTATGGCTACACCTTC. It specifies CASSYSPTADYGYTF.

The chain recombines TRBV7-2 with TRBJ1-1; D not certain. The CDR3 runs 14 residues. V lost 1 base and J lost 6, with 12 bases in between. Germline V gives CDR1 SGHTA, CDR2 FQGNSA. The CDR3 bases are TGTGCCAGCAGCTTAGAGTCTAGTGGGGCTGAAGCTTTCTTT. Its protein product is CASSLESSGAEAFF.

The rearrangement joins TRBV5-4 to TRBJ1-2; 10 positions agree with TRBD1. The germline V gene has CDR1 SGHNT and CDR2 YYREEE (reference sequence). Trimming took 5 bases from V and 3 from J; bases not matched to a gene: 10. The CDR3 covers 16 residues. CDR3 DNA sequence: TGTGCCAGCAGTCACCGACAGGGGGCGAGGTACTATGGCTACACCTTC. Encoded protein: CASSHRQGARYYGYTF.

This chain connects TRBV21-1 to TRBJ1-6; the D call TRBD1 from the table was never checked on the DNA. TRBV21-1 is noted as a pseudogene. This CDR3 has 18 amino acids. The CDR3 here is CASSKERGQGSTNSPLHF. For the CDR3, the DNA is TGTGCCAGCAGCAAAGAAAGGGGACAGGGAAGCACTAATTCACCCCTCCACTTT.

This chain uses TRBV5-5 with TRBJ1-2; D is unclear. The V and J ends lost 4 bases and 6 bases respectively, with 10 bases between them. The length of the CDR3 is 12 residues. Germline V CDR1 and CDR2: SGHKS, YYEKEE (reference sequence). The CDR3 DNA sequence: TGTGCCAGCAGCCCCGGGCGGAATGGCTACACCTTC. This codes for CASSPGRNGYTF. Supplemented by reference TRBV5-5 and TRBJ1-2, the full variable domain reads DAGVTQSPTHLIKTRGQQVTLRCSPISGHKSVSWYQQVLGQGPQFIFQYYEKEERGRGNFPDRFSARQFPNYSSELNVNALLLGDSALYLCASSPGRNGYTFGSGTRLTVV.

The CDR3 DNA reads as TGTGCCAGCAGCTTACGGGTAAATCAGCCCCAGCATTTT. This codes for CASSLRVNQPQHF. The chain carries TRBV7-8 and TRBJ1-5; unclear D gene. This CDR3 spans 13 amino acids. V was shortened by 2 bases and J by 4 bases, with 6 bases between the two germline ends. CDR1 and CDR2 from the germline V gene are SGHVS and FQNEAQ. Complete variable domain (other parts from reference TRBV7-8 and TRBJ1-5): GAGVSQSPRYKVAKRGQDVALRCDPISGHVSLFWYQQALGQGPEFLTYFQNEAQLDKSGLPSDRFFAERPEGSVSTLKIQRTQQEDSAVYLCASSLRVNQPQHFGDGTRLSIL.

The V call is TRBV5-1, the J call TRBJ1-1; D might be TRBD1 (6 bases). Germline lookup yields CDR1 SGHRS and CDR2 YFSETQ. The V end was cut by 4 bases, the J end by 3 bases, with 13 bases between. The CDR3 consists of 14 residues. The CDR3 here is CASSPRGGYTEAFF. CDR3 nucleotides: TGCGCCAGCAGCCCAAGGGGGGGGTACACTGAAGCTTTCTTT.

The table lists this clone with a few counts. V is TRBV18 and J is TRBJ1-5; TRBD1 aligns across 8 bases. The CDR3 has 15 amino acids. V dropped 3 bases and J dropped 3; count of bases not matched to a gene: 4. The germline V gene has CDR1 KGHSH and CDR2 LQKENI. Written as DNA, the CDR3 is TGTGCCAGCTCACCTAGACAGGGGTACAATCAGCCCCAGCATTTT. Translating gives CASSPRQGYNQPQHF.

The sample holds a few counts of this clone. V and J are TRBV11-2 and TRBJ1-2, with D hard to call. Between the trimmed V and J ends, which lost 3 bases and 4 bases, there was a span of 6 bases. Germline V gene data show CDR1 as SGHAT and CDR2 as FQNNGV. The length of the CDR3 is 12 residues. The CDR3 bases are TGTGCCAGCAGCTTCTCCGCCTATGGCTACACCTTC. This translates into CASSFSAYGYTF. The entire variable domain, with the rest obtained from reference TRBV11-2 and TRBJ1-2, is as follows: EAGVAQSPRYKIIEKRQSVAFWCNPISGHATLYWYQQILGQGPKLLIQFQNNGVVDDSQLPKDRFSAERLKGVDSTLKIQPAKLEDSAVYLCASSFSAYGYTFGSGTRLTVV.